The next 8 T cell receptor beta chains were all read from a single sample in a study of CD8+ T cells in alopecia areata. Reverse transcribed after extraction, RNA yielded cDNA as the sequencing template. Only in-frame clones appear in the TCRdb table, and some are missing; sequencing was by immunoSEQ multiplex PCR. The repertoire holds more than 100,000 clones, about half seen once, with around 0.46% in the top ten. Noted treatment: oral pan-JAK inhibitor, 5-10 mg twice daily. The sample was CD4+ T cells sorted from blood, taken at week 4, from a patient treated with tofacitinib. The receptors were sampled from a human donor with alopecia areata.

This rearrangement joins TRBV2 to TRBJ2-3, with 10 bases that match TRBD2. Losses at the gene ends were 6 bases for V and 1 base for J; bases not matched to a gene: 4. This CDR3 spans 15 amino acids. The V gene's germline CDR1 is SNHLY and CDR2 FYNNEI. The CDR3: CASRGGTSGTDTQYF. DNA for the CDR3: TGTGCCAGCAGAGGCGGGACTAGCGGCACAGATACGCAGTATTTT.

The genes are TRBV7-8 and TRBJ1-2, with D possibly TRBD1 on 6 matching bases. V dropped 3 bases and J dropped 4 bases, with 9 bases sitting between them. Germline loops: CDR1 SGHVS, CDR2 FQNEAQ. This CDR3 contains 13 residues. The CDR3 bases are TGTGCCAGCAGCTTGGGGACATTCTATGGCTACACCTTC. Translation: CASSLGTFYGYTF.

The rearrangement uses TRBV7-9 and TRBJ2-5; 11 nucleotides line up with TRBD1. Germline CDR1 and CDR2: SEHNR and FQNEAQ (reference sequence). J gave up 4 bases and V 4 bases, and 5 bases lay outside the gene matches. The CDR3 consists of 15 residues. In DNA, the CDR3 is TGTGCCAGCAGCTCCGGACAGGGGGCGACAGAGACCCAGTACTTC. Translation gives CASSSGQGATETQYF.

This clone was found a few times. V gene TRBV27 combines with J gene TRBJ2-3; the D is unclear. Germline V gene lookup returns CDR1 MNHEY and CDR2 SMNVEV (reference sequence). The ends were cut back, 6 bases at V and 5 bases at J, with 15 bases in the middle. CDR3 length: 14 amino acids. CDR3: CASRPSTSQDTQYF. CDR3 coding DNA: TGTGCCAGCAGACCATCGACCTCTCAAGATACGCAGTATTTT.

The gene calls are TRBV6-5 and TRBJ1-2; 8 bases fit TRBD1. J was trimmed by 5 bases and V by 0 bases; bases with no gene match: 2. This CDR3 comprises 14 residues. Looked up from germline, CDR1 is MNHEY and CDR2 is SVGAGI. CDR3 sequence (DNA): TGTGCCAGCAGTTACTCGAGGACAGGGTATGGCTACACCTTC. Translating it yields CASSYSRTGYGYTF.

This clone was observed a few times. J is TRBJ1-1 and V is TRBV19, with D possibly being TRBD1 (6 bases). CDR1 and CDR2 (germline): LNHDA, SQIVND (reference sequence). CDR3 length: 14 residues. Trimming stripped 6 bases from V and 3 bases from J, with 14 bases between. CDR3: CASRAQGYDTEAFF. The CDR3, as DNA: TGTGCCAGTAGAGCCCAGGGGTACGACACTGAAGCTTTCTTT.

The chain combines TRBV5-4 with TRBJ1-2; D is ambiguous. Germline CDR1 and CDR2: SGHNT and YYREEE (reference sequence). This CDR3 contains 12 residues. V was shortened by 4 bases and J by 5 bases, with 9 bases between the two germline ends. CDR3: CASSPPGYGYTF. Written as DNA, the CDR3 is TGTGCCAGCAGCCCGCCTGGGTATGGCTACACCTTC. The complete variable domain, with remaining parts taken from reference TRBV5-4 and TRBJ1-2, reads ETGVTQSPTHLIKTRGQQVTLRCSSQSGHNTVSWYQQALGQGPQFIFQYYREEENGRGNFPPRFSGLQFPNYSSELNVNALELDDSALYLCASSPPGYGYTFGSGTRLTVV.

The chain has TRBV29-1 and TRBJ2-1; 7 bases align to TRBD2. The V gene end was trimmed by 7 bases and the J gene end by 4 bases; junction bases not matched to a gene: 7. The length of the CDR3 is 13 residues. CDR1 SQVTM and CDR2 ANQGSEA come from the germline V gene. CDR3 residues: CSGEGLSYNEQFF. CDR3 nucleotides: TGCAGCGGTGAGGGACTATCTTACAATGAGCAGTTCTTC.